This T cell receptor beta chain was profiled in a study of T cell responses to AZD1222 COVID-19 vaccine. The table came from immunoSEQ multiplex PCR; TCRdb's copy has only in-frame clones and leaves some out. The repertoire has under 150,000 clones, about nine tenths of them found once; the top ten carry over 9%. Concerning this clone: Its antigen is undetermined.

V lost 2 bases, J lost 9 bases, and 10 bases stayed unmatched. The CDR3 contains 16 residues. Germline-derived CDR1 and CDR2 are SGHVS and FQNEAQ. Study-level findings and limits: Unmutated regions of variants are reportedly targeted by nearly half of spike-specific TCRs.

The receptor was derived from an adult who received the AZD1222 COVID-19 vaccine. Material: peripheral blood, obtained 28 days after the second AZD1222 dose. V is TRBV7-8 and J is TRBJ2-1, with TRBD2 matching over 10 bases. As DNA, the CDR3 is TGTGCCAGCAGCTTATACTCTAGCGGGGGATTCGGTGAGCAGTTCTTC. It codes for CASSLYSSGGFGEQFF.